These T cell receptor beta chains were read from a single sample in a study of blood T cell repertoires in COVID-19. Only in-frame clones appear in the TCRdb table, and some are missing; sequencing was by immunoSEQ multiplex PCR. Among about 180,000 clones, roughly 80% were seen once, and the ten largest hold approximately 7.3%. The source material was peripheral blood. All receptors come from a human donor in a cohort sampled during active COVID-19. The CDR3 runs from the conserved cysteine through the conserved F or W. D genes are given only for firm matches. Rows give clone size only sometimes, using once, few, many, or a class for an expanded clone.

v_call: TRBV7-7; clone_size: -; j_call: TRBJ2-1; d_call: -; cdr3_aa: CASSTDWGSNEQFF; cdr3_nt: TGTGCTAGCAGCACGGACTGGGGATCAAATGAGCAGTTCTTC
v_call: TRBV11-2; clone_size: -; j_call: TRBJ2-5; d_call: -; cdr3_aa: CASSFRRYGVEQETQYF; cdr3_nt: TGTGCCAGCAGCTTTCGACGTTACGGGGTAGAACAAGAGACCCAGTACTTC
v_call: TRBV5-4; clone_size: -; j_call: TRBJ1-2; d_call: TRBD1; cdr3_aa: CASSSPGTDYGYTF; cdr3_nt: TGTGCCAGCAGCTCCCCCGGGACAGACTATGGCTACACCTTC
v_call: TRBV10-3; clone_size: -; j_call: TRBJ2-7; d_call: TRBD2; cdr3_aa: CAISELAGGQEEQYF; cdr3_nt: TGTGCCATCAGTGAACTAGCGGGGGGGCAGGAAGAGCAGTACTTC
v_call: TRBV30; clone_size: few; j_call: TRBJ2-7; d_call: -; cdr3_aa: CAWSVRTDKSYF; cdr3_nt: TGTGCCTGGAGTGTACGGACTGATAAATCGTACTTC
v_call: TRBV27; clone_size: -; j_call: TRBJ1-5; d_call: TRBD1; cdr3_aa: CASSPWSGTGGTSNQPQHF; cdr3_nt: TGTGCCAGCAGTCCCTGGTCCGGGACAGGGGGAACTAGCAATCAGCCCCAGCATTTT
v_call: TRBV4-2; clone_size: -; j_call: TRBJ1-1; d_call: TRBD1; cdr3_aa: CASSQDLGQGTEAFF; cdr3_nt: TGTGCCAGCAGCCAAGATCTAGGACAGGGCACTGAAGCTTTCTTT
v_call: TRBV15; clone_size: -; j_call: TRBJ1-1; d_call: TRBD1; cdr3_aa: CATSRSGGTTEAFF; cdr3_nt: TGTGCCACCAGCAGGTCAGGGGGGACCACTGAAGCTTTCTTT
v_call: TRBV25-1; clone_size: -; j_call: TRBJ2-1; d_call: -; cdr3_aa: CASSEWGEPEQFF; cdr3_nt: TGTGCCAGCAGTGAATGGGGGGAACCTGAGCAGTTCTTC
v_call: TRBV7-8; clone_size: few; j_call: TRBJ1-1; d_call: -; cdr3_aa: CASSLGVGNTEAFF; cdr3_nt: TGTGCCAGCAGCTTAGGAGTCGGGAACACTGAAGCTTTCTTT
v_call: TRBV4-1; clone_size: -; j_call: TRBJ1-1; d_call: -; cdr3_aa: CASSQEEVGRVAFF; cdr3_nt: TGCGCCAGCAGCCAAGAGGAGGTGGGAAGAGTAGCTTTCTTT
v_call: TRBV11-2; clone_size: -; j_call: TRBJ2-7; d_call: TRBD1; cdr3_aa: CASSLGTGEYEQYF; cdr3_nt: TGTGCCAGCAGCCTCGGGACAGGGGAATACGAGCAGTACTTC
v_call: TRBV18; clone_size: -; j_call: TRBJ1-2; d_call: -; cdr3_aa: CASSPTDGSDSYGYTF; cdr3_nt: TGTGCCAGCTCACCTACGGACGGAAGCGACAGCTATGGCTACACCTTC
v_call: TRBV18; clone_size: -; j_call: TRBJ2-5; d_call: TRBD1; cdr3_aa: CASSPGQAQETQYF; cdr3_nt: TGTGCCAGCTCACCGGGACAGGCCCAAGAGACCCAGTACTTC
v_call: TRBV5-1; clone_size: once; j_call: TRBJ2-6; d_call: -; cdr3_aa: CASSLIVSGANVLTF; cdr3_nt: TGCGCCAGCAGCTTGATCGTCTCTGGGGCCAACGTCCTGACTTTC
v_call: TRBV19; clone_size: -; j_call: TRBJ1-2; d_call: -; cdr3_aa: CASSIDGIHGQVYTF; cdr3_nt: TGTGCCAGTAGTATTGACGGTATCCATGGGCAGGTCTACACCTTC
v_call: TRBV30; clone_size: -; j_call: TRBJ2-7; d_call: -; cdr3_aa: CAWSVRWGDPYEQYF; cdr3_nt: TGTGCCTGGAGTGTGAGGTGGGGGGACCCCTACGAGCAGTACTTC
v_call: TRBV6-5; clone_size: -; j_call: TRBJ1-4; d_call: -; cdr3_aa: CASRARGGAQGKLFF; cdr3_nt: TGTGCCAGCAGGGCCCGGGGAGGGGCCCAGGGAAAACTGTTTTTT
v_call: TRBV2; clone_size: -; j_call: TRBJ2-4; d_call: -; cdr3_aa: CASNSDRGAENIQYF; cdr3_nt: TGTGCCAGCAATTCGGACAGAGGGGCTGAAAACATTCAGTACTTC
v_call: TRBV3-1/TRBV3-2; clone_size: -; j_call: TRBJ2-6; d_call: TRBD1; cdr3_aa: CASSQEGQGAPGANVLTF; cdr3_nt: TGTGCCAGCAGCCAAGAGGGACAGGGGGCGCCGGGGGCCAACGTCCTGACTTTC
v_call: TRBV29-1; clone_size: -; j_call: TRBJ1-2; d_call: TRBD1; cdr3_aa: CSVETGDNYGYTF; cdr3_nt: TGCAGCGTTGAGACAGGGGATAACTATGGCTACACCTTC
v_call: TRBV12-5; clone_size: few; j_call: TRBJ1-2; d_call: TRBD1; cdr3_aa: CASGLEGTGVLFYGYTF; cdr3_nt: TGTGCTAGTGGTTTGGAGGGGACAGGGGTACTCTTCTATGGCTACACCTTC
v_call: TRBV5-6; clone_size: few; j_call: TRBJ2-7; d_call: -; cdr3_aa: CASSLADSHYEQYF; cdr3_nt: TGTGCCAGCAGCTTGGCCGACAGCCACTACGAGCAGTACTTC
v_call: TRBV12-3/TRBV12-4; clone_size: -; j_call: TRBJ1-2; d_call: -; cdr3_aa: CASTQRGSEGYTF; cdr3_nt: TGTGCCAGCACGCAGAGGGGGAGCGAAGGCTACACCTTC
v_call: TRBV4-2; clone_size: -; j_call: TRBJ2-5; d_call: TRBD2; cdr3_aa: CASSQGLAGGRAIETQYF; cdr3_nt: TGTGCCAGCAGCCAAGGTCTAGCGGGGGGGAGGGCTATAGAGACCCAGTACTTC
v_call: TRBV18; clone_size: -; j_call: TRBJ1-2; d_call: TRBD1; cdr3_aa: CASSPPDRANYGYTF; cdr3_nt: TGTGCCAGCTCACCACCGGACAGGGCAAACTATGGCTACACCTTC
v_call: TRBV11-3; clone_size: -; j_call: TRBJ2-1; d_call: -; cdr3_aa: CASSLATGKAFF; cdr3_nt: TGTGCCAGCAGCCTAGCTACCGGGAAGGCGTTCTTC
v_call: TRBV6-5; clone_size: -; j_call: TRBJ2-7; d_call: TRBD1; cdr3_aa: CASSYSRDRVDEQYF; cdr3_nt: TGTGCCAGCAGTTACTCCCGGGACAGGGTCGACGAGCAGTACTTC
v_call: TRBV2; clone_size: -; j_call: TRBJ1-3; d_call: -; cdr3_aa: CASSGVGYSGNTIYF; cdr3_nt: TGTGCCAGCAGTGGGGTCGGGTACTCTGGAAACACCATATATTTT
v_call: TRBV3-1/TRBV3-2; clone_size: few; j_call: TRBJ2-7; d_call: TRBD2; cdr3_aa: CASSQVLAGMSSYEQYF; cdr3_nt: TGTGCCAGCAGCCAAGTGCTAGCGGGGATGAGCTCCTACGAGCAGTACTTC
v_call: TRBV5-1; clone_size: -; j_call: TRBJ2-1; d_call: TRBD2; cdr3_aa: CASRPALGSGGANEQFF; cdr3_nt: TGCGCCAGCAGGCCGGCCCTCGGGAGCGGGGGGGCAAATGAGCAGTTCTTC
v_call: TRBV3-1/TRBV3-2; clone_size: -; j_call: TRBJ2-1; d_call: TRBD2; cdr3_aa: CASSRGGASFSYNEQFF; cdr3_nt: TGTGCCAGCAGCCGCGGGGGGGCCAGTTTCTCCTACAATGAGCAGTTCTTC
v_call: TRBV27; clone_size: -; j_call: TRBJ2-7; d_call: -; cdr3_aa: CASSLTETYEQYF; cdr3_nt: TGTGCCAGCAGTTTAACTGAAACCTACGAGCAGTACTTC
v_call: TRBV3-1/TRBV3-2; clone_size: -; j_call: TRBJ1-4; d_call: -; cdr3_aa: CASSQVGGVGEKLFF; cdr3_nt: TGTGCCAGCAGCCAAGTCGGCGGGGTAGGGGAAAAACTGTTTTTT
v_call: TRBV7-8; clone_size: -; j_call: TRBJ2-5; d_call: TRBD2; cdr3_aa: CASSPRLAGGEETQYF; cdr3_nt: TGTGCCAGCAGCCCCCGACTAGCGGGGGGTGAAGAGACCCAGTACTTC
v_call: TRBV13; clone_size: -; j_call: TRBJ2-7; d_call: -; cdr3_aa: CASSLTESGACEQYF; cdr3_nt: TGTGCCAGCAGCTTAACTGAGTCAGGGGCATGTGAGCAGTACTTC
v_call: TRBV18; clone_size: -; j_call: TRBJ1-6; d_call: -; cdr3_aa: CASSLEDGYNSPLHF; cdr3_nt: TGTGCCAGCTCACTGGAGGACGGCTATAATTCACCCCTCCACTTT
v_call: TRBV23-1; clone_size: -; j_call: TRBJ1-2; d_call: -; cdr3_aa: CASSLESEPHNYGYTF; cdr3_nt: TGCGCCAGCAGTCTCGAATCTGAGCCGCATAACTATGGCTACACCTTC
v_call: TRBV5-1; clone_size: -; j_call: TRBJ2-7; d_call: -; cdr3_aa: CASSLGHSTYEQYF; cdr3_nt: TGCGCCAGCAGTTTGGGTCACAGTACCTACGAGCAGTACTTC
v_call: TRBV5-1; clone_size: -; j_call: TRBJ2-7; d_call: -; cdr3_aa: CASSPDWARGREQYF; cdr3_nt: TGCGCCAGCAGCCCAGACTGGGCTCGGGGGAGGGAGCAGTACTTC
v_call: TRBV30; clone_size: -; j_call: TRBJ1-1; d_call: -; cdr3_aa: CAWSVIWNTEAFF; cdr3_nt: TGTGCCTGGAGTGTAATATGGAACACTGAAGCTTTCTTT
v_call: TRBV5-4; clone_size: -; j_call: TRBJ1-2; d_call: -; cdr3_aa: CASSLDFGGDGYTF; cdr3_nt: TGTGCCAGCAGCTTGGATTTTGGGGGGGATGGCTACACCTTC
v_call: TRBV7-2; clone_size: -; j_call: TRBJ2-7; d_call: TRBD1; cdr3_aa: CASSPTGGLDYEQYF; cdr3_nt: TGTGCCAGCAGCCCGACAGGGGGTCTAGACTACGAGCAGTACTTC
v_call: TRBV5-1; clone_size: -; j_call: TRBJ2-7; d_call: TRBD2; cdr3_aa: CASSLVAGGHNEQYF; cdr3_nt: TGCGCCAGCAGCTTGGTGGCGGGGGGGCACAACGAGCAGTACTTC
v_call: TRBV27; clone_size: -; j_call: TRBJ2-7; d_call: TRBD1; cdr3_aa: CASSLGTAYEQYF; cdr3_nt: TGTGCCAGCAGTTTAGGGACAGCCTACGAGCAGTACTTC
v_call: TRBV11-1; clone_size: -; j_call: TRBJ2-7; d_call: -; cdr3_aa: CASSSMDGGFYEQYF; cdr3_nt: TGTGCCAGCAGCTCAATGGACGGAGGATTCTACGAGCAGTACTTC
v_call: TRBV7-3; clone_size: -; j_call: TRBJ2-5; d_call: -; cdr3_aa: CASSSTGSSETQYF; cdr3_nt: TGTGCCAGCAGCTCCACAGGGAGCTCGGAGACCCAGTACTTC
v_call: TRBV11-2; clone_size: few; j_call: TRBJ1-2; d_call: -; cdr3_aa: CASSPILVDGYTF; cdr3_nt: TGTGCCAGCAGCCCGATACTGGTGGATGGCTACACCTTC
v_call: TRBV7-9; clone_size: few; j_call: TRBJ2-1; d_call: -; cdr3_aa: CASSDGAGTLTPNEQFF; cdr3_nt: TGTGCCAGCAGTGACGGAGCCGGGACTCTGACCCCCAATGAGCAGTTCTTC
v_call: TRBV6-1; clone_size: -; j_call: TRBJ2-6; d_call: -; cdr3_aa: CASSEDWGAGANVLTF; cdr3_nt: TGTGCCAGCAGTGAAGACTGGGGCGCTGGGGCCAACGTCCTGACTTTC
v_call: TRBV6-6; clone_size: -; j_call: TRBJ1-5; d_call: TRBD1; cdr3_aa: CASSTGEVVGQPQHF; cdr3_nt: TGTGCCAGCTCTACAGGGGAGGTGGTGGGTCAGCCCCAGCATTTT
v_call: TRBV10-1; clone_size: -; j_call: TRBJ2-7; d_call: -; cdr3_aa: CASSDPRTPTYEQYF; cdr3_nt: TGCGCCAGCAGTGACCCAAGAACACCGACCTACGAGCAGTACTTC
v_call: TRBV28; clone_size: -; j_call: TRBJ1-3; d_call: TRBD1; cdr3_aa: CASSFRTGGTHTIYF; cdr3_nt: TGTGCCAGCAGTTTCCGCACAGGGGGGACGCACACCATATATTTT
v_call: TRBV7-3; clone_size: -; j_call: TRBJ2-3; d_call: -; cdr3_aa: CASSSTGDPTDTQYF; cdr3_nt: TGTGCCAGCAGCTCCACAGGAGATCCCACAGATACGCAGTATTTT
v_call: TRBV15; clone_size: -; j_call: TRBJ2-7; d_call: -; cdr3_aa: CATSSNSYEQYF; cdr3_nt: TGTGCCACCAGCAGCAACTCCTACGAGCAGTACTTC